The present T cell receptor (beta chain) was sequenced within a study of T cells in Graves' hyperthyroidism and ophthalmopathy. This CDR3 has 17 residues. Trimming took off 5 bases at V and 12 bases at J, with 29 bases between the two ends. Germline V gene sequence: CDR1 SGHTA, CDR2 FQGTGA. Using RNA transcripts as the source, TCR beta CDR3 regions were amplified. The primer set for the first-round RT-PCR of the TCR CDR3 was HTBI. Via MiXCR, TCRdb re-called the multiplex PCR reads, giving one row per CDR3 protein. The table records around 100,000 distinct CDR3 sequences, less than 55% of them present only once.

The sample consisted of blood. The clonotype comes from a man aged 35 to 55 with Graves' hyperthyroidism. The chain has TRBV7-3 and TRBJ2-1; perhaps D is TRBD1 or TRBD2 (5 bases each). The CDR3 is CASSLRSPGPDADTQFF. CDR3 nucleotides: TGTGCCAGCAGCCTACGATCACCGGGGCCAGATGCAGATACGCAGTTCTTC.